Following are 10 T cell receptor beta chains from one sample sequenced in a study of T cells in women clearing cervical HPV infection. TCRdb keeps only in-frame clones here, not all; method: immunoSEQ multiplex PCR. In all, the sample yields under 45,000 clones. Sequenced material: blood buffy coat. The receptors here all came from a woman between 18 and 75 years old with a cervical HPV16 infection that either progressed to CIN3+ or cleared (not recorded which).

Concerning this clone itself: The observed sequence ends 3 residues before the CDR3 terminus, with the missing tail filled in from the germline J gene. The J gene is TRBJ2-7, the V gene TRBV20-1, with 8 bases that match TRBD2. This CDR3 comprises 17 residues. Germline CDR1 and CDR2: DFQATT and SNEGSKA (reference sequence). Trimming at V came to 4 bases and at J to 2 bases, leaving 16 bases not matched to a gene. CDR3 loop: CSATPGDSGDGAYEQYF. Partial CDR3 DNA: TGCAGTGCTACTCCTGGGGATAGCGGGGATGGGGCCTACGAG.

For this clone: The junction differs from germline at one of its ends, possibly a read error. The CDR3 bases that were read are TGTGCCAGCAGCCCAAGGGTCCGGATGAACACTGAC. Its translation: CASSPRVRMNTD. In full, the CDR3 reads CASSPRVRMNTDAFF. The J gene is TRBJ1-1, the V gene TRBV7-2; D is uncertain. The read comes to an end 3 residues before the CDR3 does, leaving the germline J gene to fill in the end. Germline V CDR1 and CDR2: SGHTA, FQGNSA. This CDR3 region has 15 residues.

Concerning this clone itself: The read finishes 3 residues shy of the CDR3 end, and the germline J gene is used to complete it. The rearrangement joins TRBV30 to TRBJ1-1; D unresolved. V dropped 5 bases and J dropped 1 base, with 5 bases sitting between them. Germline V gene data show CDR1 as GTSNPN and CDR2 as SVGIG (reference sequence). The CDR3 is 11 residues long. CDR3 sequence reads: CAWRGNTEAFF. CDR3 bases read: TGTGCCTGGCGGGGGAACACTGAA.

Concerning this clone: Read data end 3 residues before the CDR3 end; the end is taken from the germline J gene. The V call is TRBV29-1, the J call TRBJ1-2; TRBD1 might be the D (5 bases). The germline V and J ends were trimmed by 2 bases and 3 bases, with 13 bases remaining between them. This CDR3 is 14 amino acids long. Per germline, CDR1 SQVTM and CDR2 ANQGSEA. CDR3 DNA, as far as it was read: TGCAGCGTTGAAAGTGGAGGGGAGGACTATGGC. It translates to CSVESGGEDYG. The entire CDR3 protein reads CSVESGGEDYGYTF.

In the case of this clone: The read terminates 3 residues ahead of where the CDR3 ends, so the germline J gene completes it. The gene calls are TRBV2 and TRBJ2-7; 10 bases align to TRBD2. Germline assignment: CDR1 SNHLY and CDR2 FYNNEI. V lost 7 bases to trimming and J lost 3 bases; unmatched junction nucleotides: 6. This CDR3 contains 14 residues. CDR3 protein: CASTLAGDLYEQYF. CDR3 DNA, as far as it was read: TGTGCCAGCACGCTAGCGGGGGACCTCTACGAG.

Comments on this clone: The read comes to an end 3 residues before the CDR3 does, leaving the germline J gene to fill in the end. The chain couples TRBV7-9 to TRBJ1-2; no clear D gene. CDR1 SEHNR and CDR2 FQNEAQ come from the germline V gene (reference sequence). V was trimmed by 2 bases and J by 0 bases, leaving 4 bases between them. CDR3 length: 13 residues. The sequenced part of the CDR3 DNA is TGTGCCAGCAGCTTACCTTCTAACTATGGC. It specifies CASSLPSNYG. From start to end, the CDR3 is CASSLPSNYGYTF.

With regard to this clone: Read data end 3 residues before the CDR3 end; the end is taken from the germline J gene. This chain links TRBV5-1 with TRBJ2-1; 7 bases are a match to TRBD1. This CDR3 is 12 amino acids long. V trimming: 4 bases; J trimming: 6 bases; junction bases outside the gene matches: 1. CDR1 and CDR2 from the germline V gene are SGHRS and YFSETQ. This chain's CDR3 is CASSGQVNEQFF. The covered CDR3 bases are TGCGCCAGCAGCGGACAGGTCAATGAG.

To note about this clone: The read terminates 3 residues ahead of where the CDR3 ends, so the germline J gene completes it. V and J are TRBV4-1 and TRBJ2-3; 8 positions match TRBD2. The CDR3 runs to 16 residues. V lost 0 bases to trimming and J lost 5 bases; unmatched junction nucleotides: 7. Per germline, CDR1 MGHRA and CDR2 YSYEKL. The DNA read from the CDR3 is TGCGCCAGCAGCCAAGAGTGGAGCGGGGGCGGAGATACG. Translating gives CASSQEWSGGGDT. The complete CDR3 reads CASSQEWSGGGDTQYF.

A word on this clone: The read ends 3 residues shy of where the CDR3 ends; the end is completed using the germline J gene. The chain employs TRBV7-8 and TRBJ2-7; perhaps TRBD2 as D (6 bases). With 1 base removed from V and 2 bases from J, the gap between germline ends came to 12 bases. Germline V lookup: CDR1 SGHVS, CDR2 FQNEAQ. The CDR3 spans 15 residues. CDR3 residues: CASSLDGGAPYEQYF. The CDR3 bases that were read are TGTGCCAGCAGCTTAGACGGCGGGGCCCCCTACGAG.

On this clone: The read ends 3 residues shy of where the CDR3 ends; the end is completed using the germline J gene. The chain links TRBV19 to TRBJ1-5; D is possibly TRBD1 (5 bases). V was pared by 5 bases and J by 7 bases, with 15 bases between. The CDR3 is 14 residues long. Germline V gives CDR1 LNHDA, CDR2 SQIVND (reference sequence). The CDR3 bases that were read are TGTGCCAGTAGTCCAGGGCATTTCAACCAGCCC. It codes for CASSPGHFNQP. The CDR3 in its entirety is CASSPGHFNQPQHF.